Below are 3 T cell receptor beta chains sequenced from a single sample in a study of blood T cell repertoires in COVID-19. Generated by immunoSEQ multiplex PCR, the TCRdb table keeps only in-frame clones and is missing some. The data contain about 49,000 clones, 75% to 90% of them seen just once; the ten biggest clones take up 2% to 2.5%. The specimen sequenced was peripheral blood. These receptors originate from a woman at least 80 years old with COVID-19, enrolled during active disease.

The chain carries TRBV6-5 and TRBJ2-7; tentatively, D is TRBD2 (6 bases). There are 15 residues in the CDR3. Germline CDR1 reads MNHEY; CDR2 reads SVGAGI. V lost 2 bases, J lost 4 bases, and 15 bases lay in between. The CDR3 here is CASSYVRGTRYEQYF. The CDR3 bases are TGTGCCAGCAGTTACGTGCGGGGTACCAGGTACGAGCAGTACTTC.

The chain is built from TRBV27 and TRBJ1-3, with 9 bases that match TRBD1. The CDR3 sequence is 20 residues long. Germline V lookup: CDR1 MNHEY, CDR2 SMNVEV (reference sequence). The V segment lost 5 bases and the J segment 0 bases; nucleotides outside the gene matches: 17. This chain's CDR3 is CASSPLWGQGSSFSGNTIYF. Written as DNA, the CDR3 is TGTGCCAGCAGTCCCCTCTGGGGACAGGGTTCGTCTTTCTCTGGAAACACCATATATTTT.

In its sample, this clone was seen a few times. The chain is built from TRBV18 and TRBJ2-3, with 8 bases identical to TRBD1. J was trimmed by 2 bases and V by 2 bases; bases with no gene match: 6. Germline V gives CDR1 KGHSH, CDR2 LQKENI. The CDR3 sequence is 16 residues long. CDR3: CASSPGQGLNTDTQYF. The CDR3 DNA follows: TGTGCCAGCTCACCAGGACAGGGCCTAAACACAGATACGCAGTATTTT.